Only a few counts were recorded for the clone carrying this T cell receptor (beta chain). No antigen is known for it. The entry originates in a study of blood T cells in healthy people across ages. Study-wide results and limits: Diversity was estimated from one million T cells, and these estimates were considered underestimates. Unknown CMV status may confound age-related changes in expanded clones.

In terms of origin and age, donors were healthy Caucasian individuals from Russia aged roughly 6 to 100. Using a J-beta primer mix together with a sample-barcoded 5' primer, a second PCR was run for about 7 to 12 cycles. One entry per CDR3 protein results from TCRdb running MiXCR on the 5' RACE reads. The data show fewer than 2,000,000 distinct CDR3 sequences, more than 35% seen once. Trimming took 4 bases from V and 10 from J; bases not matched to a gene: 6. Germline V gives CDR1 SEHNR, CDR2 FQNEAQ (reference sequence). The CDR3 covers 13 residues. The source is a human donor in good health. What was sequenced was blood. The V call is TRBV7-9, the J call TRBJ2-1, with TRBD2 matching over 8 bases. The CDR3 loop is CASSSGTSGEQFF. The CDR3 nucleotides are TGTGCCAGCAGCTCCGGGACTAGTGGGGAGCAGTTCTTC.